This section outlines one T cell receptor (beta chain) sequence together with its context. No antigen is known for it. The CDR3 is 14 amino acids. V trimming: 6 bases; J trimming: 5 bases; junction bases outside the gene matches: 7. Germline CDR1 is MRHNA and CDR2 is SNTAGT. Some clones are missing from TCRdb's copy, which holds only in-frame ones; the method was immunoSEQ multiplex PCR. Of about 23,000 clones listed, approximately 90% were seen once; the top ten hold less than 8.5%. The record originates from a study of T cells in localized non-small cell lung cancer. Study-wide findings and caveats: Adjacent lung had a median 57 of the 100 largest tumor clones.

This clonotype originated in a woman aged 35-75 years with stage I lung adenocarcinoma. The sample here was peripheral blood, taken before any cancer treatment. The gene calls are TRBV6-4 and TRBJ1-5; TRBD1 aligns across 7 bases. DNA of the CDR3: TGTGCCAGCAGGGGGGGACAGTACGATCAGCCCCAGCATTTT. This codes for CASRGGQYDQPQHF.